The present TCR beta chain was sequenced within a study of T-cell reconstitution after alpha-beta-depleted transplantation in children. Notes on the study in general: In some patients, recipient T cells and intrathymic progenitors surviving conditioning explained high day-60 diversity. About two months after transplant, alpha-beta T cells reportedly came from several hundred expanded graft clones. Newly produced T cells mostly provided counts and TCRbeta diversity after one year, as hyperexpanded clones declined.

Points on this clonotype: What it binds is unknown.

The V gene lost 1 base and the J gene lost 7 bases, with 13 bases spanning the gap. This CDR3 spans 13 amino acids. CDR1 and CDR2 (germline): DFQATT, SNEGSKA (reference sequence). Molecular barcoding with unique molecular identifiers was used for the TCRbeta library. MiXCR, run by TCRdb on the PCR reads, gives a single entry per CDR3 protein. The data hold almost 250,000 distinct CDR3 sequences, with more than 20% observed a single time. This rearrangement joins TRBV20-1 to TRBJ1-2, with D possibly TRBD1 on 5 matching bases. The clonotype was recovered from a girl aged 2 to 10 with Fanconi anemia, due to receive a stem cell transplant. The sample consisted of PBMCs, taken before TCRalphabeta/CD19-depleted stem cell transplant. This CDR3 reads CSARGRASGGYTF. The CDR3 DNA reads as TGCAGTGCTAGAGGCAGGGCGAGTGGTGGCTACACCTTC.